This T cell receptor (beta chain) was identified in a study of blood T cell repertoires in COVID-19. Study background: Both acute and convalescent COVID-19 samples were obtained from the United States, Italy and Spain. Nucleic acid was either cDNA or gDNA, and it came from T cells, B-cell-depleted T cells, or PBMCs.

Authors' data handling: Estimates of nucleated cell counts were drawn from the amplification of reference gene primers. The table came from immunoSEQ multiplex PCR; TCRdb's copy has only in-frame clones and leaves some out. That table gives V, J and clone size, and the DNA gave D and trimming. The sample lists 150,000 to 200,000 clones, approximately 80% occurring once. Germline loops: CDR1 LGHDT, CDR2 YNNKEL (reference sequence). The CDR3 spans 13 residues. V was cut by 2 bases and J by 8 bases, with 12 bases left in between. The specimen sequenced was peripheral blood. The J gene is TRBJ1-2, the V gene TRBV3-1 (or the pseudogene TRBV3-2); D gene uncertain. The sequence derives from a woman in her fifties or sixties with acute or convalescent COVID-19. Here the CDR3 reads CASSQIGVSGYTF. CDR3 sequence (DNA): TGTGCCAGCAGCCAAATAGGAGTAAGCGGCTACACCTTC.